This is a list of T cell receptor beta chains from one sample in a study of cytomegalovirus exposure and HLA in healthy donors. Repertoires were generated with immunoSEQ multiplex PCR, while TCRdb's copy carries only in-frame clones and drops some. Of roughly 150,000 clones listed, roughly 91% are singletons. The sample taken for sequencing was PBMCs. These receptors were taken from a man younger than 30 in good health and CMV-seropositive. Both conserved end residues are part of each CDR3. Each record gives: clone size, V gene, J gene, D gene, CDR3 DNA, CDR3 protein. D genes are given only for firm matches. Clone size is shown for a subset of rows, as once, few, many or a class of expanded clone.

>NA|TRBV11-3|TRBJ2-2|NA
TGTGCCAGCAGCCCCAGGGGATCCGGGGAGCTGTTTTTT
CASSPRGSGELFF
>NA|TRBV4-1|TRBJ1-2|TRBD1
TGCGCCAGCAGCCAAGGCCCCCTAAAGGACAGGGCATCTAACTATGGCTACACCTTC
CASSQGPLKDRASNYGYTF
>NA|TRBV30|TRBJ2-7|NA
TGTGCCTGGAGTGGGCCCTCCTACGAGCAGTACTTC
CAWSGPSYEQYF
>NA|TRBV7-2|TRBJ2-5|TRBD2
TGTGCCAGCAGCTTACTAGCGGTTCAGGAGACCCAGTACTTC
CASSLLAVQETQYF
>NA|TRBV7-8|TRBJ2-7|TRBD2
TGTGCCAGCAGCCCCGCCAGACTAGCACTCTCGAACGAGCAGTACTTC
CASSPARLALSNEQYF
>NA|TRBV5-1|TRBJ2-5|NA
TGCGCCAGCAGTCTGGGGCTCGGAGAGACCCAGTACTTC
CASSLGLGETQYF
>NA|TRBV9|TRBJ2-3|TRBD2
TGTGCCAGCAGCGGACGGACTAGCGGGAGAGGCACAGATACGCAGTATTTT
CASSGRTSGRGTDTQYF
>NA|TRBV7-9|TRBJ1-1|TRBD1
TGTGCCAGCAGCTTATGGGACAGAAGTATGAACACTGAAGCTTTCTTT
CASSLWDRSMNTEAFF
>NA|TRBV11-3|TRBJ1-1|NA
TGTGCCAGCAGCTTAGCAGGATACACTGAAGCTTTCTTT
CASSLAGYTEAFF
>NA|TRBV5-6|TRBJ2-3|NA
TGTGCCAGCAGCTTCTCCCCAGGAATCGCAGATACGCAGTATTTT
CASSFSPGIADTQYF
>once|TRBV5-8|TRBJ1-5|NA
TGTGCCAGCAGCTTGGGCAGGGTGGGTCGTCAGCCCCAGCATTTT
CASSLGRVGRQPQHF
>NA|TRBV7-2|TRBJ2-3|NA
TGTGCCAGCAGCTTAGGTATAGCGGTCAGCACAGATACGCAGTATTTT
CASSLGIAVSTDTQYF
>NA|TRBV27|TRBJ1-1|NA
TGTGCCAGCAGTCCCCAAGGGAGGGGGGGAGAAGCTTTCTTT
CASSPQGRGGEAFF
>NA|TRBV19|TRBJ2-1|NA
TGTGCCAGTAGTATGCCAAACTCCGGGACTTTCTCCTACAATGAGCAGTTCTTC
CASSMPNSGTFSYNEQFF
>NA|TRBV2|TRBJ1-1|NA
TGTGCCAGCGGTACCCGGGGGAACACTGAAGCTTTCTTT
CASGTRGNTEAFF
>NA|TRBV6-5|TRBJ2-7|TRBD2
TGTGCCAGCAGTTACTCGACTAGCGGGGCCTACGAGCAGTACTTC
CASSYSTSGAYEQYF
>NA|TRBV27|TRBJ1-5|NA
TGTGCCAGCAGTTTTGGGCCCGATCAGCCCCAGCATTTT
CASSFGPDQPQHF
>NA|TRBV7-9|TRBJ2-4|NA
TGTGCCAGCAGCCTCCTGAAGGAGGGGAACATTCAGTACTTC
CASSLLKEGNIQYF
>NA|TRBV5-6|TRBJ2-5|TRBD2
TGTGCCAGCAGTCCCGGGACTAGCCCGGGCGAGACCCAGTACTTC
CASSPGTSPGETQYF
>NA|TRBV27|TRBJ1-2|NA
TGTGCCAGCAGAAGGTCAGGGGCCAACTATGGCTACACCTTC
CASRRSGANYGYTF
>NA|TRBV2|TRBJ2-1|TRBD2
TGTGCCAGCAGTGGTAGCGGGAGGGACAACAATGAGCAGTTCTTC
CASSGSGRDNNEQFF
>NA|TRBV5-1|TRBJ2-1|NA
TGCGCCAGCAGCGGTCTGGACAGCAACAATGAGCAGTTCTTC
CASSGLDSNNEQFF
>NA|TRBV12-5|TRBJ2-1|TRBD1
TGTGCTAGTGGTTCGGCCAGACAGGGAGTAAATTCGGGTGAGCAGTTCTTC
CASGSARQGVNSGEQFF